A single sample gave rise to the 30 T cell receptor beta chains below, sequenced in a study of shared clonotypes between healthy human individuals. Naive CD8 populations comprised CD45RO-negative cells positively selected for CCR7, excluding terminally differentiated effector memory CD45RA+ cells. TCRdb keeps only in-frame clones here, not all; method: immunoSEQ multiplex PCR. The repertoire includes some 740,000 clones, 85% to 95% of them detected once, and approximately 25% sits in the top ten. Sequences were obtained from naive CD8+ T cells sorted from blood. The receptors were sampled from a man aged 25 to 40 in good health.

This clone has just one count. In DNA, the CDR3 is TGTGCCAGTAGTACCGGAGACAGGGGTGGCCTTAACACCGGGGAGCTGTTTTTT. Residues: CASSTGDRGGLNTGELFF. This chain uses TRBV19 with TRBJ2-2, with TRBD1 matching 8 bases. There are 18 residues in the CDR3. After removal of 4 bases from V and 2 bases from J, the junction contained 12 bases not matched to a gene. CDR1 is LNHDA and CDR2 is SQIVND in the germline V gene (reference sequence). The variable domain in full, completed from reference TRBV19 and TRBJ2-2, reads DGGITQSPKYLFRKEGQNVTLSCEQNLNHDAMYWYRQDPGQGLRLIYYSQIVNDFQKGDIAEGYSVSREKKESFPLTVTSAQKNPTAFYLCASSTGDRGGLNTGELFFGEGSRLTVL.

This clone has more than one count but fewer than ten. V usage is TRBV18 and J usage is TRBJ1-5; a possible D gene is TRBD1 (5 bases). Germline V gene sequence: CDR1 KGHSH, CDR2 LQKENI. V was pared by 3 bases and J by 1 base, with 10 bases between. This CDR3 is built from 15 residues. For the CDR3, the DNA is TGTGCCAGCTCACCCCGGGACGGAAGCAATCAGCCCCAGCATTTT. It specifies CASSPRDGSNQPQHF.

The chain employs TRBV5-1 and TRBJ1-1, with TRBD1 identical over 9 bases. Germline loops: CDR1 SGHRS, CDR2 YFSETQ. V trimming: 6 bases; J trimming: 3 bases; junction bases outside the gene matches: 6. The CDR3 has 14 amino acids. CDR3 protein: CASTNRGLDTEAFF. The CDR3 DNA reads TGCGCCAGCACTAACAGGGGGCTGGACACTGAAGCTTTCTTT.

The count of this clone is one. This CDR3 is CASSHSGGAFSTDTQYF. Here the CDR3 DNA reads TGTGCCAGCAGCCATAGCGGCGGGGCCTTTAGCACAGATACGCAGTATTTT. The chain employs TRBV14 and TRBJ2-3, with D tentatively TRBD2 (6 bases). CDR3 length: 17 residues. Germline V gives CDR1 SGHDN, CDR2 FVKESK. V was shortened by 3 bases and J by 0 bases, with 16 bases between the two germline ends.

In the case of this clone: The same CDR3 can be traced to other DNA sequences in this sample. The CDR3 here is CASSYSGRTEAFF. DNA for the CDR3: TGTGCCAGCAGTTACTCCGGACGTACTGAAGCTTTCTTT. The chain links TRBV6-5 to TRBJ1-1, with D hard to call. The germline V gene has CDR1 MNHEY and CDR2 SVGAGI. Trimming shortened V by 0 bases and J by 5 bases, and 7 bases separated the two germline ends. The CDR3 is 13 residues long.

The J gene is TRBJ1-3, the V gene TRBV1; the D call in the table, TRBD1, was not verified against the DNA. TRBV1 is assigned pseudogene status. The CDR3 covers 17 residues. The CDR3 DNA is TGCACCAGCAGCCAAGATAATAACAGGGAAGGAGGAAACACCATATATTTT. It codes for CTSSQDNNREGGNTIYF.

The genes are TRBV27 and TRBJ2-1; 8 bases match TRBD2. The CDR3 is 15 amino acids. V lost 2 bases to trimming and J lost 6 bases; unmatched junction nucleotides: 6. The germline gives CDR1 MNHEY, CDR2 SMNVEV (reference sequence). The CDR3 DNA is TGTGCCAGCAGTTTAGCGGTTAGCGGGATCAATGAGCAGTTCTTC. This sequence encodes CASSLAVSGINEQFF.

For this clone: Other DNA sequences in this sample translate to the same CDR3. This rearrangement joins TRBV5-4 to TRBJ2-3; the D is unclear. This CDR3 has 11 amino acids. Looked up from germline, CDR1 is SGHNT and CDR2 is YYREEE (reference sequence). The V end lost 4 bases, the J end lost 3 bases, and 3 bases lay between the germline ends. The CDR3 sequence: CASSITDTQYF. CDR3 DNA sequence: TGTGCCAGCAGCATTACAGATACGCAGTATTTT.

CDR3 loop: CASRGDGGGNQPQHF. The CDR3 DNA reads as TGCGCCAGCAGGGGGGACGGTGGGGGCAATCAGCCCCAGCATTTT. The rearrangement joins TRBV4-1 to TRBJ1-5, with D tentatively TRBD1 (5 bases). V lost 6 bases and J 2 bases, leaving 14 bases between the germline ends. Germline loops: CDR1 MGHRA, CDR2 YSYEKL. CDR3 length: 15 residues.

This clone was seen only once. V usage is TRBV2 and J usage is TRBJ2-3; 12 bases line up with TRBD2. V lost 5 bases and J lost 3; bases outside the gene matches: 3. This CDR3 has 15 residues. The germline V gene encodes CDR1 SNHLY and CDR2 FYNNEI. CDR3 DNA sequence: TGTGCCAGCAGTCGACTAGCGGGAGTGACAGATACGCAGTATTTT. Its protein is CASSRLAGVTDTQYF.

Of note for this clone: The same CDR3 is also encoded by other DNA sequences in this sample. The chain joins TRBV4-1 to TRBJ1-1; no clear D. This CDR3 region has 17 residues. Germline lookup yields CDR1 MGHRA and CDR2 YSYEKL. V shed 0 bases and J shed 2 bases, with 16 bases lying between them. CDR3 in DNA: TGCGCCAGCAGCCAAGAATCTAGTGGTACAGTTAACACTGAAGCTTTCTTT. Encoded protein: CASSQESSGTVNTEAFF.

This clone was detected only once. The CDR3 reads CASSYQGDYEQYF. The CDR3 DNA is TGTGCCAGCAGTTACCAGGGGGACTACGAGCAGTACTTC. This rearrangement joins TRBV6-5 to TRBJ2-7; 7 bases fit TRBD1. The CDR3 contains 13 residues. With 2 bases clipped from V and 3 bases from J, the junction kept 1 base outside the gene matches. Per the germline V gene, CDR1 is MNHEY and CDR2 is SVGAGI.

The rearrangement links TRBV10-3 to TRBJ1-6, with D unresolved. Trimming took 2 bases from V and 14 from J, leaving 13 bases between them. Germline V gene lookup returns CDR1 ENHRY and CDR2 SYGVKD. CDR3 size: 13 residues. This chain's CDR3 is CAISEVQNGALHF. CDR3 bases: TGTGCCATCAGTGAGGTGCAGAATGGGGCCCTCCACTTT.

The DNA of the CDR3 is TGTGCCAGCAGCCAAGATCCGGGAGCTAACTCCTACAATGAGCAGTTCTTC. As protein: CASSQDPGANSYNEQFF. V and J are TRBV4-2 and TRBJ2-1, with D perhaps TRBD2 (6 bases). V dropped 0 bases and J dropped 0 bases, with 12 bases sitting between them. This CDR3 is built from 17 residues. In germline, CDR1 is LGHNA, CDR2 YNFKEQ.

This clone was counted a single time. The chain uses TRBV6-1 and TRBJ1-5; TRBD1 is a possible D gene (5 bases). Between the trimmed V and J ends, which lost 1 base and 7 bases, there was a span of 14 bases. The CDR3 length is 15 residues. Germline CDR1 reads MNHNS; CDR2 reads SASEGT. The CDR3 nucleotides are TGTGCCAGCAGTGAAGTTATTAGGGGTGGGCAGCCCCAGCATTTT. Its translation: CASSEVIRGGQPQHF.

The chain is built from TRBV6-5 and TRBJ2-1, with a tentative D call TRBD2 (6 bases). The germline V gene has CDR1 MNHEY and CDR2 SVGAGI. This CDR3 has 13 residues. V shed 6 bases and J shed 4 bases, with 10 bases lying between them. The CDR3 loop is CASRIAAYNEQFF. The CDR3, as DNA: TGTGCCAGCAGGATAGCGGCGTACAATGAGCAGTTCTTC.

For the CDR3, the DNA is TGTGCCAGCAGCACTCGACAGACCTCCTACGAGCAGTACTTC. Translated: CASSTRQTSYEQYF. This chain links TRBV9 with TRBJ2-7, with D perhaps matching TRBD1 (5 bases). The ends were cut back, 4 bases at V and 0 bases at J, with 11 bases in the middle. The CDR3 consists of 14 residues. Germline V gene lookup returns CDR1 SGDLS and CDR2 YYNGEE.

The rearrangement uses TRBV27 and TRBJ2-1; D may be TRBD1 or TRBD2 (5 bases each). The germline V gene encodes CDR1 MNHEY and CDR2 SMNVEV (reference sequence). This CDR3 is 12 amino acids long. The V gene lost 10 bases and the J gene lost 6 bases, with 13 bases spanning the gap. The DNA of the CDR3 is TGTGCCAAGCTCGGGGCCCTCAATGAGCAGTTCTTC. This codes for CAKLGALNEQFF.

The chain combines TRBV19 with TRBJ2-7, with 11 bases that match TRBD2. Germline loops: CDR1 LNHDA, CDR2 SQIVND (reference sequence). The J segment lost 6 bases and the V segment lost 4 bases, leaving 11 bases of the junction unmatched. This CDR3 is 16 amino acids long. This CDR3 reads CASSTSSGRMAFEQYF. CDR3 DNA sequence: TGTGCCAGTAGTACGTCTAGCGGGAGGATGGCGTTCGAGCAGTACTTC.

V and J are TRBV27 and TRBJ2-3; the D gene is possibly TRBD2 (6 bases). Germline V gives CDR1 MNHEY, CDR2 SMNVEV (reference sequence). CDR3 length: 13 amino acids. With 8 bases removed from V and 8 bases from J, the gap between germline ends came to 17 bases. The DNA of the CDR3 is TGTGCCAGCGGGGCGGGGCGGTCGGTTACGCAGTATTTT. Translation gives CASGAGRSVTQYF.

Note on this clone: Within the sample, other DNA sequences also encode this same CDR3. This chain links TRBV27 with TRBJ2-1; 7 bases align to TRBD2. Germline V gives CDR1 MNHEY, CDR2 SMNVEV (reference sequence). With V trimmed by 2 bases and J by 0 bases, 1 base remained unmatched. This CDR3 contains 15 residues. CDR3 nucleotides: TGTGCCAGCAGTTTAAGGACTAGCTCCTACAATGAGCAGTTCTTC. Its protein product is CASSLRTSSYNEQFF.

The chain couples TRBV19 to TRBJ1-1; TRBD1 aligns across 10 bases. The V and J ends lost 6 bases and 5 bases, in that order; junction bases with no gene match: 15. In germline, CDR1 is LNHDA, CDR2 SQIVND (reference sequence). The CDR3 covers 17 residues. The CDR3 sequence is CASSAGDRGSWLTEAFF. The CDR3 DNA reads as TGTGCCAGTAGCGCGGGGGACAGGGGCTCTTGGTTAACTGAAGCTTTCTTT.

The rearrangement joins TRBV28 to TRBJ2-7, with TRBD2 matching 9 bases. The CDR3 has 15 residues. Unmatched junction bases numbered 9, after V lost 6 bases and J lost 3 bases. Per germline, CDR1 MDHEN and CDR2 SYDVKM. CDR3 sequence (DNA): TGTGCCAGCAGATATAGGCGGGAGGGTTACTACGAGCAGTACTTC. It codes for CASRYRREGYYEQYF.

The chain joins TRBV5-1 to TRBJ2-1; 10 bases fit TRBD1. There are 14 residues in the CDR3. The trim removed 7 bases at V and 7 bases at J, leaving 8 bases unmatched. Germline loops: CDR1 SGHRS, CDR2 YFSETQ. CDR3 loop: CASRTGQGPNEQFF. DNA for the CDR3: TGCGCCAGCCGGACGGGACAGGGGCCGAATGAGCAGTTCTTC. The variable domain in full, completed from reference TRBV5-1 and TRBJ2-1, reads KAGVTQTPRYLIKTRGQQVTLSCSPISGHRSVSWYQQTPGQGLQFLFEYFSETQRNKGNFPGRFSGRQFSNSRSEMNVSTLELGDSALYLCASRTGQGPNEQFFGPGTRLTVL.

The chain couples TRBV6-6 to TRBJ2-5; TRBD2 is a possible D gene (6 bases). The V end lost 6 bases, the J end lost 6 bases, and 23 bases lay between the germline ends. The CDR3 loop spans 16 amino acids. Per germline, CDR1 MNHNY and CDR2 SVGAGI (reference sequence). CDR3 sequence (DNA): TGTGCCAGCAGCGGTTTTTTGGGCGGGAACGGGAAGACCCAGTACTTC. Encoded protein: CASSGFLGGNGKTQYF.

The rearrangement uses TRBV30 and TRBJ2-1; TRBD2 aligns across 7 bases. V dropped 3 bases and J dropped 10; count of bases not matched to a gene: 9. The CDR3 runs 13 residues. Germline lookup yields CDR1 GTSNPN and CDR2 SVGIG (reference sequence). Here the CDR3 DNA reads TGTGCCTGGAGCGCCGGGGGGTTTTCAGAGCAGTTCTTC. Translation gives CAWSAGGFSEQFF. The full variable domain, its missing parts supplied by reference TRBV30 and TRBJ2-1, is SQTIHQWPATLVQPVGSPLSLECTVEGTSNPNLYWYRQAAGRGLQLLFYSVGIGQISSEVPQNLSASRPQDRQFILSSKKLLLSDSGFYLCAWSAGGFSEQFFGPGTRLTVL.

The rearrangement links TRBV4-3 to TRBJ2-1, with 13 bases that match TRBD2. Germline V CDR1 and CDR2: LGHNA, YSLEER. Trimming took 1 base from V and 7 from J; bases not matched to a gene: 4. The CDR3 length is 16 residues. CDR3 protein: CASSQALAGGPNEQFF. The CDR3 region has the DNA TGCGCCAGCAGCCAAGCACTAGCGGGAGGGCCGAATGAGCAGTTCTTC.

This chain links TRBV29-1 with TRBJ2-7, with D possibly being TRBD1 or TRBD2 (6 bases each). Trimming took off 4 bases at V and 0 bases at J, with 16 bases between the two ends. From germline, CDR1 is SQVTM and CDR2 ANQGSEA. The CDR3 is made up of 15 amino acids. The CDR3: CSVGEGGTSSYEQYF. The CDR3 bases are TGCAGCGTTGGAGAGGGGGGCACGAGCTCCTACGAGCAGTACTTC.

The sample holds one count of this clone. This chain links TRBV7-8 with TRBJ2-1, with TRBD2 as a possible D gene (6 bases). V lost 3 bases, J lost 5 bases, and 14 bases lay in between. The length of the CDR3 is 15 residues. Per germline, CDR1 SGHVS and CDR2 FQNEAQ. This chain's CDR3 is CASSLRLAENNEQFF. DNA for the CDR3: TGTGCCAGCAGCTTGCGTTTAGCGGAAAACAATGAGCAGTTCTTC. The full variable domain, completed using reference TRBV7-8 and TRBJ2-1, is GAGVSQSPRYKVAKRGQDVALRCDPISGHVSLFWYQQALGQGPEFLTYFQNEAQLDKSGLPSDRFFAERPEGSVSTLKIQRTQQEDSAVYLCASSLRLAENNEQFFGPGTRLTVL.

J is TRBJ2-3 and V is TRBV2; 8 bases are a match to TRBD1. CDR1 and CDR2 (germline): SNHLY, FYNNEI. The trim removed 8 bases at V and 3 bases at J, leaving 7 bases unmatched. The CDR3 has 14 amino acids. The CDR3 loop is CASLSGQGTDTQYF. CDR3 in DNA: TGTGCCAGCCTCTCTGGACAGGGAACAGATACGCAGTATTTT.